This T cell receptor (beta chain) stems from a study of shared clonotypes between healthy human individuals. Study-level background: Three plates each covered CD4 naive and memory; CD8 naive two, CD8 memory one. Study-level results: Represented genetic and exposure-history diversity was restricted by having few donors. Naive subsets, compared against memory subsets, generally had larger estimated richness values.

Deep-level running was used for the assay. Assay: immunoSEQ multiplex PCR; the TCRdb copy retains only in-frame clones and omits some. The table records nearly 1,000,000 clones, over 60% of them present only once. A remark on this clone: Its antigen is unidentified. This same CDR3 is encoded by further DNA sequences in the sample.

Sequenced material: memory CD4+ T cells sorted from blood. The subset denotes: CD45RA-negative fraction. The TCR comes from a man younger than 30 in good health.

The chain's CDR3 is CAWSGGGSYNSPLHF. CDR3 DNA sequence: TGTGCCTGGAGTGGCGGAGGATCCTATAATTCACCCCTCCACTTT. The V gene is TRBV30, the J gene TRBJ1-6; no clear D gene. CDR1 and CDR2 from the germline V gene are GTSNPN and SVGIG (reference sequence). The CDR3 has 15 residues. V lost 1 base, J lost 1 base, and 8 bases lay in between.